The 3 T cell receptor beta chains in this list originate from one sample, sequenced in a study of technical replicates of blood from several donors. Produced via immunoSEQ multiplex PCR; TCRdb's table is partial and in-frame only. The sample records fewer than 60,000 clones, about 96% being singletons. The sequenced sample was PBMCs. Receptor source: a human donor in good health. Some clones in this sample may be carry-over from other donors' samples.

The chain has TRBV27 and TRBJ1-2, with 10 bases fitting TRBD1. V was clipped by 5 bases and J by 5 bases; unmatched bases: 5. The germline V gene encodes CDR1 MNHEY and CDR2 SMNVEV (reference sequence). The CDR3 is made up of 14 amino acids. The CDR3 sequence is CASSRTGGGYGYTF. The CDR3 coding sequence is TGTGCCAGCAGTCGGACAGGGGGTGGGTATGGCTACACCTTC.

The V gene is TRBV7-2, the J gene TRBJ1-1, with 7 positions matching TRBD1. The CDR3 is 16 amino acids. Trimming took 2 bases from V and 1 from J; bases not matched to a gene: 7. Germline-derived CDR1 and CDR2 are SGHTA and FQGNSA. Written as DNA, the CDR3 is TGTGCCAGCAGCTTAAACGGCTGGACAGGGAACACTGAAGCTTTCTTT. Amino acids: CASSLNGWTGNTEAFF. The full variable domain, in which reference TRBV7-2 and TRBJ1-1 provide the parts outside the CDR3, is GAGVSQSPSNKVTEKGKDVELRCDPISGHTALYWYRQSLGQGLEFLIYFQGNSAPDKSGLPSDRFSAERTGGSVSTLTIQRTQQEDSAVYLCASSLNGWTGNTEAFFGQGTRLTVV.

The V and J genes are TRBV4-3 and TRBJ2-2, with 7 nucleotides matching TRBD1. The CDR3 consists of 13 residues. V gave up 4 bases and J gave up 5 bases; unmatched junction bases: 1. Per the germline V gene, CDR1 is LGHNA and CDR2 is YSLEER. The CDR3 reads CASSPTGTGELFF. CDR3 in DNA: TGCGCCAGCAGCCCGACAGGGACCGGGGAGCTGTTTTTT.